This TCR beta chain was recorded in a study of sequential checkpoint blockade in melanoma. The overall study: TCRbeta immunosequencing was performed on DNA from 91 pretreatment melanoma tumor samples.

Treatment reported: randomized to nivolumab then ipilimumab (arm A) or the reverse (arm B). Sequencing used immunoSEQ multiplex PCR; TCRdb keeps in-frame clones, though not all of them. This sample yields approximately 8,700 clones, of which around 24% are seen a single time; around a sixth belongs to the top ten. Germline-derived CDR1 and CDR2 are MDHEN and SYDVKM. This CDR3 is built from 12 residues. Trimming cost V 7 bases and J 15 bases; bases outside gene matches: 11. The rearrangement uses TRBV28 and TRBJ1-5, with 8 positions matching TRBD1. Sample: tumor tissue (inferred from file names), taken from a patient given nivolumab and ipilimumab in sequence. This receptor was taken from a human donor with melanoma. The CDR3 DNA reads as TGTGCCAGCACTCCGCCCAGGGGGCCGCTGCATTTT. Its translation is CASTPPRGPLHF. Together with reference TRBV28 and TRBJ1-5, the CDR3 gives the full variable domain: DVKVTQSSRYLVKRTGEKVFLECVQDMDHENMFWYRQDPGLGLRLIYFSYDVKMKEKGDIPEGYSVSREKKERFSLILESASTNQTSMYLCASTPPRGPLHFGDGTRLSIL.